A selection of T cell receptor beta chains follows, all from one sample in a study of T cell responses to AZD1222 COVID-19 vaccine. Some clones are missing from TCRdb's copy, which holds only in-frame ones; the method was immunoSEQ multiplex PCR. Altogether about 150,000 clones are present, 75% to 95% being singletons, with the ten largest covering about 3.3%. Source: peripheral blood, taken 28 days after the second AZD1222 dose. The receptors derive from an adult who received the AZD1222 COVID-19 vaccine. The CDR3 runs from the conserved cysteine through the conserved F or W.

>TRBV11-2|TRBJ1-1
CASSLFPTGPNTEAFF
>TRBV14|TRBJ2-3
CASSQKPGTSGMVDTQYF
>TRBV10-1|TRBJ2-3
CASSEFTSTDTQYF
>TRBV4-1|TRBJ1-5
CASSQDRHQPQHF
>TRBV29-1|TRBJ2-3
CSVEKPSGRRVDTQYF
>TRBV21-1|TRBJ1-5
CASSKKGTGVQNLGENQPQHF
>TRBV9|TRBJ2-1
CASSTGTSGRVYNEQFF
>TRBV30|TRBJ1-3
CAWSVSGYGNTIYF
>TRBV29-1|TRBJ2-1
CSAGLDRGLEQFF
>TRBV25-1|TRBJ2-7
CASSAQGATYEQYF
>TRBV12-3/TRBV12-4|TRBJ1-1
CASSLGKNTEAFF
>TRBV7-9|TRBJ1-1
CASSSVRVATEAFF
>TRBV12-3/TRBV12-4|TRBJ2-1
CASSLRNEQFF
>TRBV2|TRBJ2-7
CATSSGPYEQYF
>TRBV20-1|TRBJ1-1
CSASYSGGGDTEAFF
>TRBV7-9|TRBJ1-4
CASSPPGQGDEKLFF
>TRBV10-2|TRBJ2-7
CASRTSGRIDEQYF
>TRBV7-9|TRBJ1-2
CASSLLGGVDRGYGYTF
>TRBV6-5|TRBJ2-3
CASSGTIGDTQYF
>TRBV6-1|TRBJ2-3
CASSESFTGADTQYF
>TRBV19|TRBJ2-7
CASSPGAYYEQYF
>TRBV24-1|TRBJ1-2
CATSDEDTGGYTF